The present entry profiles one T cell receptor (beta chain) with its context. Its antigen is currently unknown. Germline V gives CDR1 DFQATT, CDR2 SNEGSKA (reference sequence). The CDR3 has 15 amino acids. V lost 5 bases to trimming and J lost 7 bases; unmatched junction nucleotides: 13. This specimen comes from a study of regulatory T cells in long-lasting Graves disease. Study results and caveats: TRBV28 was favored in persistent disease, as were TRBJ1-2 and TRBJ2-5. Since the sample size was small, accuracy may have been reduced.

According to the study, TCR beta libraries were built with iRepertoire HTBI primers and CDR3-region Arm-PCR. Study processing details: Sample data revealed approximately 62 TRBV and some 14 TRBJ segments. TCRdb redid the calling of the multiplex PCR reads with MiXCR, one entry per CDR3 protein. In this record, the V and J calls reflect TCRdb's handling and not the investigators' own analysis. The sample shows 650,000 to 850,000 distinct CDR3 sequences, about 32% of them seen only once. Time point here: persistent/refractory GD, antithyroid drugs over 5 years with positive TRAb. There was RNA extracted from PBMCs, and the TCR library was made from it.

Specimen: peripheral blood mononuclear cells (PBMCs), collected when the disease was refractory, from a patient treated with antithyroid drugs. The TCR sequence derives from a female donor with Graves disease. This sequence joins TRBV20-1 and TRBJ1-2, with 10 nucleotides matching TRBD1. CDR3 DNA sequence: TGCAGTGCTTCCGCCGGGACAGGGGCTTCTAGTGGCTACACCTTC. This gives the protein CSASAGTGASSGYTF.